These 28 T cell receptor beta chains came from one sample sequenced in a study of cytomegalovirus exposure and HLA in healthy donors. 60 Vbeta and 13 Jbeta primers were used in PCR. The protocol was immunoSEQ multiplex PCR, while the TCRdb copy is restricted to in-frame clones and leaves out a portion. Of approximately 180,000 clones listed, more than 60% are singletons. The source material was PBMCs. The origin of the receptors is a woman aged 55-70 years in good health and CMV-seropositive.

The CDR3 region has the DNA TGCAGCGTCGCGGGACAGCCCAACTATGGCTACACCTTC. Protein sequence: CSVAGQPNYGYTF. The chain combines TRBV29-1 with TRBJ1-2; 7 bases fit TRBD1. The CDR3 is 13 residues long. CDR1 and CDR2 (germline): SQVTM, ANQGSEA. V shed 6 bases and J 2 bases; nucleotides not matched to a gene: 6. The variable domain in full, with the rest retrieved from reference TRBV29-1 and TRBJ1-2, is SAVISQKPSRDICQRGTSLTIQCQVDSQVTMMFWYRQQPGQSLTLIATANQGSEATYESGFVIDKFPISRPNLTFSTLTVSNMSPEDSSIYLCSVAGQPNYGYTFGSGTRLTVV.

The V and J genes are TRBV10-1 and TRBJ1-1, with 9 bases matching TRBD1. This CDR3 is built from 14 residues. J lost 3 bases, V lost 7 bases, and 6 bases had no gene match. CDR1 is WNHNN and CDR2 is SYGVQD in the germline V gene (reference sequence). CDR3 residues: CASTKTGGYTEAFF. CDR3 in DNA: TGCGCCAGCACTAAGACAGGGGGATACACTGAAGCTTTCTTT.

The V call is TRBV5-1, the J call TRBJ2-5; TRBD1 agrees at 9 bases. This CDR3 has 16 residues. Germline lookup yields CDR1 SGHRS and CDR2 YFSETQ. The V and J ends lost 3 bases and 4 bases, in that order; junction bases with no gene match: 10. For the CDR3, the DNA is TGCGCCAGCAGCTCCGGGACAGGGTTGACGGGAGAGACCCAGTACTTC. Translated, it gives CASSSGTGLTGETQYF.

This clone was counted only a few times. The rearrangement links TRBV7-3 to TRBJ1-1; no clear D gene. Trimming removed 4 bases from V and 6 bases from J, with 12 bases in between. CDR1 and CDR2 (germline): SGHTA, FQGTGA. The CDR3 contains 13 residues. The CDR3 DNA reads TGTGCCAGCAGCTCCGGGTCCGGAGCTGAAGCTTTCTTT. This gives the protein CASSSGSGAEAFF. Full variable domain (missing parts from reference TRBV7-3 and TRBJ1-1): GAGVSQTPSNKVTEKGKYVELRCDPISGHTALYWYRQSLGQGPEFLIYFQGTGAADDSGLPNDRFFAVRPEGSVSTLKIQRTERGDSAVYLCASSSGSGAEAFFGQGTRLTVV.

This rearrangement joins TRBV11-1 to TRBJ2-5; TRBD2 matches 8 bases. The CDR3 spans 16 residues. The germline V gene encodes CDR1 SGHAT and CDR2 FQDESV (reference sequence). Unmatched junction bases numbered 5, after V lost 1 base and J lost 1 base. The CDR3 DNA sequence: TGTGCCAGCAGCTTAGGCGGGAGGCCCTCCCAAGAGACCCAGTACTTC. This codes for CASSLGGRPSQETQYF.

In regard to this clone: Germline and junction disagree at one end, which may indicate a read error. The V gene is TRBV5-8, the J gene TRBJ1-2, with 7 bases matching TRBD1. This CDR3 has 15 residues. Germline-derived CDR1 and CDR2 are SGHTS and YDEGEE. The CDR3 region has the DNA TGTGCCAGCAGCGACACCGGGACAGCTAATTATGGCTACACCTTC. It yields the protein CASSDTGTANYGYTF.

A few counts support this clone. The V gene is TRBV5-1, the J gene TRBJ1-1; TRBD1 matches at 8 bases. This CDR3 spans 14 amino acids. Germline trimming cut 0 bases from V and 5 bases from J; bases unmatched to any gene: 3. Germline values: CDR1 SGHRS, CDR2 YFSETQ. CDR3 sequence reads: CASSLGTGSTEAFF. CDR3 bases: TGCGCCAGCAGCTTGGGGACAGGGAGTACTGAAGCTTTCTTT.

The chain joins TRBV9 to TRBJ2-3; TRBD1 matches at 8 bases. Trimming removed 3 bases from V and 2 bases from J; junction bases left unmatched: 5. Germline assignment: CDR1 SGDLS and CDR2 YYNGEE. This CDR3 comprises 15 residues. In nucleotides, the CDR3 is TGTGCCAGCAGCGCCAGGGGGCTAGACACAGATACGCAGTATTTT. This codes for CASSARGLDTDTQYF.

The chain employs TRBV7-2 and TRBJ2-7; D perhaps matches TRBD2 (6 bases). The CDR3 contains 15 residues. V lost 2 bases and J 0 bases, leaving 11 bases between the germline ends. Germline CDR1 and CDR2: SGHTA and FQGNSA. CDR3 residues: CASSLTSFSSYEQYF. The CDR3 bases are TGTGCCAGCAGCTTAACTAGCTTTAGCTCCTACGAGCAGTACTTC.

The V gene is TRBV4-3, the J gene TRBJ1-2, with TRBD1 matching 7 bases. The length of the CDR3 is 12 residues. V trimming: 5 bases; J trimming: 8 bases; junction bases outside the gene matches: 5. CDR1 is LGHNA and CDR2 is YSLEER in the germline V gene. The CDR3 loop reads CASSNRGRGYTF. CDR3 coding DNA: TGCGCCAGCAGCAACAGGGGTAGAGGCTACACCTTC.

This rearrangement joins TRBV5-4 to TRBJ2-7; 10 nucleotides align to TRBD1. The germline V gene encodes CDR1 SGHNT and CDR2 YYREEE (reference sequence). V trimming: 4 bases; J trimming: 1 base; junction bases outside the gene matches: 5. This CDR3 comprises 15 residues. The CDR3 is CASSARDRGSYEQYF. CDR3 DNA sequence: TGTGCCAGCAGCGCCCGGGACAGGGGATCCTACGAGCAGTACTTC.

The rearrangement uses TRBV28 and TRBJ2-2, with 9 bases matching TRBD1. Germline values: CDR1 MDHEN, CDR2 SYDVKM. The CDR3 totals 15 residues. With V trimmed by 3 bases and J by 4 bases, 3 bases remained unmatched. The CDR3: CASSLGQGTTGELFF. CDR3 nucleotide sequence: TGTGCCAGCAGTTTGGGACAGGGAACCACCGGGGAGCTGTTTTTT.

This clone was observed a few times. The chain is built from TRBV28 and TRBJ1-1, with unresolved D. From germline, CDR1 is MDHEN and CDR2 SYDVKM. This CDR3 region has 14 residues. V was shortened by 5 bases and J by 1 base, with 11 bases between the two germline ends. CDR3 protein: CASSLPGSNTEAFF. Here the CDR3 DNA reads TGTGCCAGCAGTCTACCGGGATCGAACACTGAAGCTTTCTTT.

This chain connects TRBV1 to TRBJ2-1; no check of the table's D call, TRBD1, against the DNA was made. TRBV1 represents a pseudogene. This CDR3 comprises 15 residues. CDR3 bases: TGCACCAGCAGCCAAGAAAAGGCAGGATACAATGAGCAGTTCTTC. Residues: CTSSQEKAGYNEQFF.

This clone has a handful of counts. The chain recombines TRBV19 with TRBJ2-7; D is perhaps TRBD1 (6 bases). Germline V gene data show CDR1 as LNHDA and CDR2 as SQIVND (reference sequence). Trimming pared 5 bases from V and 5 bases from J, leaving 25 bases between. This CDR3 region has 17 residues. CDR3 DNA: TGTGCCAGTAGTTTAGTCCCGAGGGGGAAGGCTACTGACGAGCAGTACTTC. Encoded protein: CASSLVPRGKATDEQYF.

The rearrangement uses TRBV5-1 and TRBJ2-7, with 9 bases that match TRBD1. This CDR3 has 14 amino acids. Germline loops: CDR1 SGHRS, CDR2 YFSETQ. Trimming took 4 bases from V and 5 from J; bases not matched to a gene: 7. CDR3 sequence (DNA): TGCGCCAGCAGCGACCCACAGGGGGCGGACGAGCAGTACTTC. As protein: CASSDPQGADEQYF.

This clone showed up just once. This chain joins TRBV30 and TRBJ2-4; TRBD2 is a possible D gene (5 bases). Germline-derived CDR1 and CDR2 are GTSNPN and SVGIG (reference sequence). The CDR3 is 11 residues long. The V gene lost 1 base and the J gene lost 12 bases, with 10 bases spanning the gap. The CDR3 coding sequence is TGTGCCTGGAGTGCCCAAGGGAGTCAGTACTTC. Residues: CAWSAQGSQYF. The full variable domain, in which reference TRBV30 and TRBJ2-4 provide the parts outside the CDR3, is SQTIHQWPATLVQPVGSPLSLECTVEGTSNPNLYWYRQAAGRGLQLLFYSVGIGQISSEVPQNLSASRPQDRQFILSSKKLLLSDSGFYLCAWSAQGSQYFGAGTRLSVL.

The chain couples TRBV19 to TRBJ1-1; 8 nucleotides line up with TRBD1. The CDR3 runs to 14 residues. Germline assignment: CDR1 LNHDA and CDR2 SQIVND (reference sequence). V lost 3 bases to trimming and J lost 6 bases; unmatched junction nucleotides: 6. CDR3 bases: TGTGCCAGTAGTATCGGACAGGGCCGCTCTGAAGCTTTCTTT. Amino acids: CASSIGQGRSEAFF. Looking up the rest from reference TRBV19 and TRBJ1-1 gives the full variable domain: DGGITQSPKYLFRKEGQNVTLSCEQNLNHDAMYWYRQDPGQGLRLIYYSQIVNDFQKGDIAEGYSVSREKKESFPLTVTSAQKNPTAFYLCASSIGQGRSEAFFGQGTRLTVV.

V gene TRBV5-8 combines with J gene TRBJ2-5; 7 nucleotides agree with TRBD1. Near its end, the DNA agrees better with TRBJ2-7, so the J call may be wrong. Germline V gene lookup returns CDR1 SGHTS and CDR2 YDEGEE. This CDR3 is built from 14 residues. The CDR3 DNA follows: TGTGCCAGCAGCCCCCGGGACAGATACTACGAGCAGTACTTC. This encodes CASSPRDRYYEQYF.

This clone was observed a handful of times. The genes are TRBV20-1 and TRBJ2-5; the match to TRBD2 covers 7 bases. Germline CDR1 DFQATT, CDR2 SNEGSKA (reference sequence). The CDR3 covers 11 residues. V was pared by 3 bases and J by 13 bases, with 8 bases of the junction left unmatched. The CDR3 coding sequence is TGCAGTGCTAGCAAGACTAGCCACGGGTACTTC. It encodes CSASKTSHGYF.

This chain links TRBV30 with TRBJ1-6; weak D call: TRBD1 (5 bases). Between the trimmed V and J ends, which lost 4 bases and 10 bases, there was a span of 17 bases. CDR1 and CDR2 from the germline V gene are GTSNPN and SVGIG (reference sequence). This CDR3 comprises 14 residues. The CDR3 is CAWNRDSSWSPLHF. In nucleotides, the CDR3 is TGTGCCTGGAACCGGGACTCCAGTTGGTCACCCCTCCACTTT.

The gene calls are TRBV29-1 and TRBJ2-7; D is unclear. The germline V gene has CDR1 SQVTM and CDR2 ANQGSEA. Trimming left V 4 bases short and J 2 bases short, with 18 bases between. The CDR3 extends over 15 amino acids. CDR3 sequence reads: CSVGPYVGRTYEQYF. The CDR3 bases are TGCAGCGTTGGACCCTACGTGGGCAGGACCTACGAGCAGTACTTC.

V and J are TRBV28 and TRBJ1-1; 9 bases fit TRBD1. The CDR3 sequence is 16 residues long. The V segment lost 6 bases and the J segment 0 bases; nucleotides outside the gene matches: 8. Germline-derived CDR1 and CDR2 are MDHEN and SYDVKM. The CDR3 is CASRTGGLSMNTEAFF. The CDR3 DNA follows: TGTGCCAGCAGGACAGGGGGGCTTAGTATGAACACTGAAGCTTTCTTT.

In its sample, this clone was seen many times. The chain couples TRBV14 to TRBJ2-7, with 7 bases fitting TRBD1. The length of the CDR3 is 13 residues. The V and J ends lost 4 bases and 6 bases, in that order; junction bases with no gene match: 6. Germline values: CDR1 SGHDN, CDR2 FVKESK. The CDR3 sequence is CASSRMTGIEQYF. CDR3 nucleotide sequence: TGTGCCAGCAGCCGAATGACAGGGATCGAGCAGTACTTC.

This clone was seen only once. An end of the junction does not agree with germline; a read error may underlie this. V and J are TRBV2 and TRBJ2-6; a weak D match, TRBD2 (6 bases). The CDR3 is made up of 13 amino acids. The germline gives CDR1 SNHLY, CDR2 FYNNEI. The CDR3 nucleotides read TGTGCCAGCAGGGTAGGAGGGGCCAACGGCCTGACTTTC. Its protein product is CASRVGGANGLTF.

V is TRBV6-5 and J is TRBJ1-3; 7 bases line up with TRBD1. This CDR3 spans 13 amino acids. Germline assignment: CDR1 MNHEY and CDR2 SVGAGI. V lost 7 bases and J lost 6; bases outside the gene matches: 6. The CDR3 DNA reads as TGTGCCAGCACCAAGACAGGGCCAAACACCATATATTTT. It translates to CASTKTGPNTIYF.

The rearrangement joins TRBV9 to TRBJ2-7, with 10 bases aligning to TRBD1. V trimming: 0 bases; J trimming: 6 bases; junction bases outside the gene matches: 3. This CDR3 is 14 amino acids long. Germline assignment: CDR1 SGDLS and CDR2 YYNGEE. The CDR3 DNA reads TGTGCCAGCAGCGTAGGGACAGGGGGTGCCGAGCAGTACTTC. This translates into CASSVGTGGAEQYF.

This rearrangement joins TRBV19 to TRBJ1-3, with D uncertain. Germline CDR1 and CDR2: LNHDA and SQIVND (reference sequence). The CDR3 loop spans 15 amino acids. Trimming left V 3 bases short and J 0 bases short, with 9 bases between. The CDR3 DNA is TGTGCCAGTAGTATGAGTATCTCCTCTGGAAACACCATATATTTT. Its translation: CASSMSISSGNTIYF.